The 6 T cell receptor beta chains below were found in one sample sequenced in a study of cytomegalovirus exposure and HLA in healthy donors. The PCR contained 60 Vbeta and 13 Jbeta primers. Assay: immunoSEQ multiplex PCR; the TCRdb copy retains only in-frame clones and omits some. The top ten clones hold approximately 1.1% of a sample with 110,000 to 150,000 clones, around 80% of them seen once. Sequences were obtained from PBMCs. Source of these receptors: a female donor in good health and CMV-seronegative.

The chain uses TRBV5-1 and TRBJ1-4; 8 bases are a match to TRBD1. This CDR3 contains 14 residues. After removal of 3 bases from V and 5 bases from J, the junction contained 3 bases not matched to a gene. The germline V gene encodes CDR1 SGHRS and CDR2 YFSETQ. For the CDR3, the DNA is TGCGCCAGCAGCTCCCGACAGGGGAATGAAAAACTGTTTTTT. It translates to CASSSRQGNEKLFF.

This clone was detected a few times. J is TRBJ1-2 and V is TRBV7-9; 7 bases agree with TRBD1. CDR3 size: 12 residues. V shed 4 bases and J 8 bases; nucleotides not matched to a gene: 4. From germline, CDR1 is SEHNR and CDR2 FQNEAQ (reference sequence). The CDR3 region has the DNA TGTGCCAGCAGCTCCCAGGGGGTGGGCTACACCTTC. Its protein product is CASSSQGVGYTF.

This chain connects TRBV5-6 to TRBJ2-1; the match to TRBD2 covers 9 bases. The ends lost 2 bases at V and 8 bases at J; junction bases unmatched: 8. The CDR3 extends over 15 amino acids. CDR1 SGHDT and CDR2 YYEEEE come from the germline V gene. CDR3 loop: CASSLGLAGYHEQFF. The CDR3 DNA follows: TGTGCCAGCAGCTTAGGGCTAGCGGGATACCATGAGCAGTTCTTC.

V usage is TRBV4-1 and J usage is TRBJ2-1, with D tentatively TRBD1 (5 bases). CDR3 size: 17 residues. Germline V CDR1 and CDR2: MGHRA, YSYEKL. V lost 0 bases and J lost 0, with 12 bases in between. The CDR3 sequence is CASSQDLDTLSYNEQFF. CDR3 nucleotide sequence: TGCGCCAGCAGCCAAGACTTGGACACCCTCTCCTACAATGAGCAGTTCTTC.

The genes are TRBV29-1 and TRBJ2-1; the D gene is possibly TRBD2 (5 bases). Germline CDR1 is SQVTM and CDR2 is ANQGSEA. V lost 6 bases, J lost 3 bases, and 9 bases lay in between. The CDR3 consists of 12 residues. The CDR3, as DNA: TGCAGCGTCGGCCGGGACTACAATGAGCAGTTCTTC. This translates into CSVGRDYNEQFF.

V and J are TRBV27 and TRBJ2-3, with a weak D call TRBD2 (5 bases). This CDR3 is 14 amino acids long. Germline V CDR1 and CDR2: MNHEY, SMNVEV (reference sequence). V shed 3 bases and J shed 2 bases, with 9 bases lying between them. The CDR3 nucleotides read TGTGCCAGCAGTTTTGACTACTACACAGATACGCAGTATTTT. This gives the protein CASSFDYYTDTQYF.